The 8 T cell receptor beta chains below were found in one sample sequenced in a study of T cells in Graves' hyperthyroidism and ophthalmopathy (dated 2019 in TCRdb). Library preparation employed multiplex PCR. Sequencing took place on an Illumina HiSeq 2000. The TCR beta CDR3 regions were amplified from the RNA transcripts. The first round of RT-PCR for the TCR CDR3 was performed with the HTBI primer set and the Qiagen OneStep RT-PCR kit. TCRdb reanalyzed the raw reads on its own, using fastp at Q25 for trimming and MiXCR for clone calling, and kept in-frame beta chains. Every CDR3 protein is listed once, alongside the most common genes and DNA of its rows. Across this sample there are about 350,000 distinct CDR3 sequences, with roughly 19% seen only once. Jointly, the top ten make up 3% to 4% of the sample. Sequencing was done on a sample of blood. These receptors all come from a woman younger than 30 with Graves' hyperthyroidism.

V gene TRBV6-1 combines with J gene TRBJ1-1, with a weak D call TRBD1 (5 bases). The V and J ends lost 3 bases and 1 base respectively, with 12 bases between them. The CDR3 extends over 15 amino acids. Germline CDR1 is MNHNS and CDR2 is SASEGT. CDR3 DNA: TGTGCCAGCAGTGAGAGGCCGGGACCGAACACTGAAGCTTTCTTT. It is translated as CASSERPGPNTEAFF.

At least ten counts were recorded for this clonotype. V is TRBV20-1 and J is TRBJ1-2; TRBD1 aligns across 7 bases. Per germline, CDR1 DFQATT and CDR2 SNEGSKA (reference sequence). The V and J ends lost 6 bases and 4 bases, in that order; junction bases with no gene match: 5. This CDR3 spans 12 amino acids. The CDR3, as DNA: TGCAGTGCCGCCAGGGGGGCCTATGGCTACACCTTC. Its translation: CSAARGAYGYTF.

This clonotype was seen repeatedly, ten times or more. The chain recombines TRBV2 with TRBJ1-1; the D gene is possibly TRBD1 (5 bases). V lost 6 bases to trimming and J lost 11 bases, with 13 bases between them. The CDR3 is 11 residues long. The germline V gene encodes CDR1 SNHLY and CDR2 FYNNEI. Written as DNA, the CDR3 is TGTGCCAGCAGCAGGGCGGAGAGGGCTTTCTTT. This codes for CASSRAERAFF. The entire variable domain, with the rest obtained from reference TRBV2 and TRBJ1-1, is as follows: EPEVTQTPSHQVTQMGQEVILRCVPISNHLYFYWYRQILGQKVEFLVSFYNNEISEKSEIFDDQFSVERPDGSNFTLKIRSTKLEDSAMYFCASSRAERAFFGQGTRLTVV.

V and J are TRBV5-1 and TRBJ2-6; 8 bases align to TRBD1. Germline V CDR1 and CDR2: SGHRS, YFSETQ. J gave up 0 bases and V 0 bases, and 2 bases lay outside the gene matches. The CDR3 runs to 17 residues. DNA for the CDR3: TGCGCCAGCAGCTTGGGACAGGGGAGCTCTGGGGCCAACGTCCTGACTTTC. The encoded protein is CASSLGQGSSGANVLTF.

At least ten counts were recorded for this clonotype. The CDR3 reads CASSFPAVRAGELFF. The CDR3 nucleotides read TGTGCCAGCAGTTTCCCTGCGGTCAGGGCCGGGGAGCTGTTTTTT. The rearrangement links TRBV12-3 or TRBV12-4 to TRBJ2-2; TRBD1 is a possible D gene (5 bases). The CDR3 runs 15 residues. With 3 bases removed from V and 6 bases from J, the gap between germline ends came to 14 bases.

This clonotype was seen at least ten times. J is TRBJ2-5 and V is TRBV28, with a possible D match to TRBD1 (6 bases). Trimming removed 7 bases at V and 0 bases at J, with 18 bases between. In germline, CDR1 is MDHEN, CDR2 SYDVKM. The CDR3 contains 16 residues. CDR3: CASKYQGQPYQETQYF. In DNA, the CDR3 is TGTGCCAGCAAGTATCAGGGACAACCGTACCAAGAGACCCAGTACTTC.

The chain recombines TRBV6-2 or TRBV6-3 with TRBJ2-5; 9 nucleotides line up with TRBD2. J was trimmed by 4 bases and V by 4 bases; bases with no gene match: 19. Germline V CDR1 and CDR2: MNHEY, SVGEGT. The CDR3 runs to 19 residues. Here the CDR3 DNA reads TGTGCCAGCAGTTCCCCGGGACTAGCTGGCCCTATGAATGCAGAGACCCAGTACTTC. Translating it yields CASSSPGLAGPMNAETQYF.

This clonotype was seen at least ten times. This chain links TRBV6-1 with TRBJ2-2, with 8 bases fitting TRBD2. The CDR3 covers 15 residues. CDR1 is MNHNS and CDR2 is SASEGT in the germline V gene. The V and J ends lost 7 bases and 4 bases, in that order; junction bases with no gene match: 8. The CDR3 protein is CASIPGGLSTGELFF. CDR3 DNA sequence: TGTGCCAGCATTCCGGGGGGGCTGAGCACCGGGGAGCTGTTTTTT.